These 8 T cell receptor beta chains were all obtained from the same sample, sequenced in a study of T cell changes during pregnancy in multiple sclerosis. Assay used: immunoSEQ multiplex PCR; TCRdb lists only in-frame clones, some missing. The repertoire has 25,000 to 30,000 clones, around nine tenths of them found once; the top ten carry about 0.61%. The sequenced sample was CD4+ T cells from peripheral blood mononuclear cells, obtained in the first trimester of pregnancy. The receptor set was obtained from a female donor in good health, enrolled as a control in a pregnancy study.

The CDR3 coding sequence is TGTGCCAGCTTGGTGACACAGGTGGGGAACACTGAAGCTTTCTTT. This encodes CASLVTQVGNTEAFF. V gene TRBV28 combines with J gene TRBJ1-1; D is perhaps TRBD1 (5 bases). Trimming pared 8 bases from V and 1 base from J, leaving 17 bases between. The CDR3 has 15 residues. The germline V gene has CDR1 MDHEN and CDR2 SYDVKM.

The chain links TRBV4-2 to TRBJ2-7; 9 nucleotides line up with TRBD2. Germline trimming cut 1 base from V and 4 bases from J; bases unmatched to any gene: 8. The CDR3 contains 16 residues. In germline, CDR1 is LGHNA, CDR2 YNFKEQ. CDR3 protein: CASSQGGAGGFYEQYF. For the CDR3, the DNA is TGTGCCAGCAGCCAAGGAGGGGCGGGAGGGTTTTACGAGCAGTACTTC.

The chain uses TRBV7-6 and TRBJ1-3; D unclear. The CDR3 extends over 14 amino acids. In germline, CDR1 is SGHVS, CDR2 FNYEAQ. V lost 2 bases, J lost 0 bases, and 5 bases lay in between. This CDR3 is CASSLSGSGNTIYF. The DNA of the CDR3 is TGTGCCAGCAGCTTATCGGGCTCTGGAAACACCATATATTTT.

The chain employs TRBV27 and TRBJ2-1, with D perhaps TRBD1 (6 bases). Trimming pared 5 bases from V and 3 bases from J, leaving 17 bases between. Germline loops: CDR1 MNHEY, CDR2 SMNVEV (reference sequence). The CDR3 consists of 16 residues. The CDR3 spells CASSTGPRIFYNEQFF. In DNA form, the CDR3 reads TGTGCCAGCAGTACAGGGCCCCGGATTTTCTACAATGAGCAGTTCTTC.

This chain uses TRBV28 with TRBJ2-5, with TRBD1 identical over 7 bases. Germline CDR1 MDHEN, CDR2 SYDVKM. With 6 bases clipped from V and 2 bases from J, the junction kept 3 bases outside the gene matches. The CDR3 loop spans 13 amino acids. The CDR3 sequence: CASRGTAQETQYF. CDR3 nucleotide sequence: TGTGCCAGCAGGGGGACAGCTCAAGAGACCCAGTACTTC.

The rearrangement links TRBV25-1 to TRBJ1-1; the D is unclear. Germline values: CDR1 MGHDK, CDR2 SYGVNS. The V gene lost 4 bases and the J gene lost 3 bases, with 18 bases spanning the gap. The CDR3 has 16 residues. This CDR3 is CASSGMGGVGDTEAFF. CDR3 sequence (DNA): TGTGCCAGCAGTGGGATGGGCGGGGTCGGTGACACTGAAGCTTTCTTT.

The chain joins TRBV6-6 to TRBJ2-3, with TRBD2 identical over 8 bases. CDR1 and CDR2 from the germline V gene are MNHNY and SVGAGI (reference sequence). The CDR3 consists of 16 residues. The ends lost 2 bases at V and 6 bases at J; junction bases unmatched: 10. DNA of the CDR3: TGTGCCAGCAGTTACGCGCCGGGACTAGGGGCCGATACGCAGTATTTT. Protein: CASSYAPGLGADTQYF.

This chain connects TRBV18 to TRBJ2-7, with D possibly being TRBD2 (5 bases). CDR1 KGHSH and CDR2 LQKENI come from the germline V gene. The CDR3 length is 12 residues. V shed 1 base and J shed 7 bases, with 8 bases lying between them. CDR3 nucleotide sequence: TGTGCCAGCTCACCACTGAGGGAAGAGCAGTACTTC. This translates into CASSPLREEQYF. Full variable domain (rest looked up from reference TRBV18 and TRBJ2-7): NAGVMQNPRHLVRRRGQEARLRCSPMKGHSHVYWYRQLPEEGLKFMVYLQKENIIDESGMPKERFSAEFPKEGPSILRIQQVVRGDSAAYFCASSPLREEQYFGPGTRLTVT.